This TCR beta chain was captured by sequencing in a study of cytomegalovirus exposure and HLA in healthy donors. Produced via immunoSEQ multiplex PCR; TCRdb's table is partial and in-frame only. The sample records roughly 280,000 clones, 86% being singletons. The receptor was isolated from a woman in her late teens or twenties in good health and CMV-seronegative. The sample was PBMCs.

The CDR3 is CASSSRLYSGRAADTQYF. The CDR3 DNA sequence: TGTGCCAGCAGTTCCAGACTCTATAGCGGGAGGGCCGCAGATACGCAGTATTTT. J is TRBJ2-3 and V is TRBV27; 11 nucleotides align to TRBD2. Germline-derived CDR1 and CDR2 are MNHEY and SMNVEV (reference sequence). The V and J ends lost 4 bases and 4 bases, in that order; junction bases with no gene match: 13. This CDR3 has 18 amino acids.